The clone carrying this T cell receptor (beta chain) was seen more than once but under ten times. This sample is part of a study of regulatory T cells in long-lasting Graves disease. The V gene's germline CDR1 is SGHRS and CDR2 YFSETQ. The CDR3 covers 16 residues. V lost 0 bases and J 6 bases, leaving 16 bases between the germline ends. The time point here: persistent/refractory GD, antithyroid drugs over 5 years with positive TRAb. There was RNA extracted from PBMCs, and the TCR library was made from it. Both iRepertoire HTBI primers and Arm-PCR of CDR3 regions were used to build the TCR beta libraries. Original handling: Samples collectively showed 62 TRBV and 14 TRBJ segments. Each CDR3 protein gets one entry after TCRdb re-called the multiplex PCR reads with MiXCR. The authors' filters were not applied to this entry. The sample lists some 370,000 distinct CDR3 sequences, less than 25% seen once, with less than 25% in the top ten.

This TCR derives from a female donor with Graves disease. Sequenced material: peripheral blood mononuclear cells (PBMCs), taken when the disease was refractory, from a patient treated with antithyroid drugs. The J gene is TRBJ2-1, the V gene TRBV5-1; D may be TRBD1 or TRBD2 (5 bases each). The CDR3 protein is CASSLASSGLSNEQFF. The CDR3 DNA sequence: TGCGCCAGCAGCTTGGCGTCCTCGGGGCTCAGCAATGAGCAGTTCTTC.